This T cell receptor beta chain was sequenced for a study of blood T cell repertoires in COVID-19. Study-wide background: Researchers got acute and convalescent COVID-19 samples from the United States, Italy and Spain.

The assay was immunoSEQ multiplex PCR, and TCRdb's table has in-frame clones only and misses some. Here the sample spans 200,000 to 250,000 clones, 81% being singletons. This TCR derives from a woman older than 75 with COVID-19, enrolled during active disease. Sequenced sample: peripheral blood.

This CDR3 reads CASSLSGTGVDEQYF. The CDR3 nucleotides read TGTGCCAGCAGTTTATCAGGGACAGGGGTGGACGAGCAGTACTTC. The chain carries TRBV27 and TRBJ2-7, with 10 bases that match TRBD1. The CDR3 has 15 residues. After removal of 0 bases from V and 5 bases from J, the junction contained 4 bases not matched to a gene. Germline V gene lookup returns CDR1 MNHEY and CDR2 SMNVEV (reference sequence).